The source of this T cell receptor (beta chain) is a study of post-analysis software for immune sequencing data. Turning to the study itself: Some patients lacked subtype; others had relapsing-remitting, secondary progressive or progressive-relapsing disease.

Trimming took off 9 bases at V and 0 bases at J, with 26 bases between the two ends. The CDR3 totals 18 residues. The germline CDR1 and CDR2 sequences are MGHDK and SYGVNS. Sequencing libraries made from TCR beta cDNA carried unique molecular identifiers. T cells numbering about 0.85 to 11 million yielded cDNA molecules that totaled some 500,000. A single record per CDR3 protein comes from TCRdb applying MiXCR to the PCR reads. The repertoire has about 770,000 distinct CDR3 sequences, around 45% of them found once; the top ten carry roughly 5%. The study, taken as a whole, reports: When patients were compared with controls, a handful of TRBV segments were more frequent, TRBV5-6, TRBV5-1 and TRBV20-1 among them. Strong co-clustering by F measure was evident for samples that had been prepared in the same batch. In multiple sclerosis, normalized Chao1 diversity was significantly below that of controls.

As regards this clonotype: Its antigen is currently unknown.

The chain is built from TRBV25-1 and TRBJ1-1; D remains ambiguous. This sequence was found in a girl aged 5-17 years with multiple sclerosis. The sequencing input was blood. In DNA form, the CDR3 reads TGTGCCAGAGCCGATACCTTTTCCGGGTCGAAATTGAACACTGAAGCTTTCTTT. It specifies CARADTFSGSKLNTEAFF.